This TCR beta chain was captured in a study of cytomegalovirus exposure and HLA in healthy donors. Study context: The platform used for the 120 validation repertoires matched that of the approximately 710 first-cohort repertoires, a later analysis reported. Study-wide points: Cytomegalovirus association was listed for approximately 150 TCR beta chains. In vitro assays verified that a few CMV-associated chains recognized CMV antigens specifically.

The method was immunoSEQ multiplex PCR; TCRdb's version includes in-frame clones alone and lacks a portion of them. The table lists fewer than 120,000 clones, roughly 90% of them singletons. Points on this clone: The antigen is undetermined.

The CDR3 length is 15 residues. The germline V gene has CDR1 SGHRS and CDR2 YFSETQ. The ends lost 4 bases at V and 3 bases at J; junction bases unmatched: 9. The TCR was taken from a woman aged 25 to 39 in good health and CMV-seropositive. The material sequenced was PBMCs. This sequence joins TRBV5-1 and TRBJ2-7, with 8 bases matching TRBD1. As DNA, the CDR3 is TGCGCCAGCAGCCCCCGGACAGGGAAGAACTACGAGCAGTACTTC. Translation: CASSPRTGKNYEQYF.